This T cell receptor beta chain was captured by sequencing in a study of blood T cells in healthy people across ages (dated by TCRdb to the mid-2010s). Study-wide context: In model experiments, template switching captured about one uniquely barcoded TCR beta cDNA molecule for every two T cells. Using deep sequencing normalized with unique cDNA molecular identifiers, the study measured how TCR beta repertoire diversity changes with age. Using the same blood draw, the study looked at two additional independent replicas of 1 million unique cDNA reads for two donors, one aged 18 to 29 and the other aged 80 or older. To avoid experimental bias, donors of different ages were distributed randomly across sequencing lanes. Donors were grouped into four age groups: young (average approximately 16 years), middle-aged (approximately 41), aged (around 66) and long-lived (around 80). What the research found in general, with its limitations: As age increased, observed TCR beta diversity per million T cells dropped in a roughly linear way, and a significant reduction was already evident by age 40. Because the CMV infection status of the donors was unknown, age-related changes in expanded clonotypes may potentially have been confounded. Estimates of total diversity based on one million sequenced T cells were regarded as lower bounds and as underestimates. A strong correlation was found between observed TCR beta diversity and the percentage of naive T cells measured by flow cytometry. Compared with the aged group, more naive CD4+ T cells, fewer expanded clones and increased TCR diversity were shown by the long-lived group, suggesting age selection. Because profiling used bulk unsorted PBMCs, naive and antigen-experienced compartments could not be compared conclusively.

The junction shows trimming of 2 bases on V and 2 bases on J, plus 18 bases between the germline ends. Reading from cysteine to phenylalanine, the CDR3 counts 17 amino acids. Just CDR3 DNA is preserved here, 51 bases in frame from base 1. The germline V gene (reference sequence) provides CDR1 LGHDT and CDR2 YNNKEL. Donors were a few dozen systemically healthy Caucasian individuals from Russia aged roughly 6 to 90 years. About 10 milliliters of peripheral blood were drawn from each donor into EDTA-treated Vacutainer tubes. PBMCs were isolated by Ficoll-Paque density-gradient centrifugation, with at least 6 million obtained per sample. Trizol reagent was used to extract total RNA from the PBMCs, yielding at least 5.5 micrograms per sample. For every donor, an aliquot of PBMCs went through flow cytometry to measure the percentages of naive CD45RAhigh/CD27high T cells. In the case of this clonotype: This clone's antigen is unknown. No much larger clonotype is one base removed from it; base qualities were not supplied.

The protocol used for the library was 5' RACE. These reads were obtained on an Illumina HiSeq 2500. A second PCR of about 7 to 12 cycles was run with a J-beta primer mix and a sample-barcoded 5' primer. A unique molecular identifier was introduced onto each TCR beta cDNA molecule by a template-switch 5' adaptor carrying 12 random nucleotides. Each sample yielded at least 2.5 million CDR3-containing paired-end reads. First-strand cDNA synthesis was performed from all RNA using the Mint cDNA synthesis kit, with priming by a TRBC-specific oligonucleotide. After uracil-DNA glycosylase treatment, a first 18-cycle PCR used universal primers M1SS and BC2_uni_R on all cDNA. In the authors' own workflow: For normalization, 1 million high-quality reads were randomly selected from each sample, with every read carrying a distinct molecular identifier. Reads with shared molecular identifiers were discarded instead of being binned into consensus sequences. CDR3 identification, clonotype clustering and error correction used MiTCR with a Q25 quality threshold and the strictest error-elimination algorithm. A nonparametric unseen species model with Euler transformation was used to estimate a lower bound on total TCR beta diversity. Starting from the raw public reads, TCRdb applied fastp trimming at Q25, assembled clones with MiXCR and retained in-frame beta chains. Duplicate CDR3 protein sequences are folded into a single record with the most common DNA and genes. The V and J calls shown here were made by TCRdb, not taken from the authors' results. Counted in this sample were 1.5 million to 2 million distinct CDR3 sequences; 49% of them appeared once. 2% to 2.5% of the sample is taken by the ten largest.

This TCR was recovered from a woman in her forties in good health. Here the chain combines TRBV3-1 and TRBJ2-5, with TRBD2 tentatively as D gene (6 bases match). The sequencing input was blood. The DNA sequence is given as TGTGCCAGCAGCCAATATTCGGCTAGCGTGGGGCAAGAGACCCAGTACTTC. Protein translation: CASSQYSASVGQETQYF.